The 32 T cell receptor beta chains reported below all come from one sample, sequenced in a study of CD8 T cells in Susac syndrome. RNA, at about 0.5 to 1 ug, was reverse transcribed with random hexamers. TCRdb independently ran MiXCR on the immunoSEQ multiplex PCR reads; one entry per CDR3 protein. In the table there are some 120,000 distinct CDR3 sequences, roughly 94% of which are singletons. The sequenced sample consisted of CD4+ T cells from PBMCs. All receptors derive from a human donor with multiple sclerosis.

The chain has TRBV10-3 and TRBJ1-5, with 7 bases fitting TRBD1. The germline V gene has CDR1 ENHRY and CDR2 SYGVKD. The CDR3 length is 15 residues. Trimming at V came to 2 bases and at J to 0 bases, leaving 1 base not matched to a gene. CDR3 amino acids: CAISERQGSNQPQHF. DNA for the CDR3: TGTGCCATCAGTGAGCGACAGGGTAGCAATCAGCCCCAGCATTTT.

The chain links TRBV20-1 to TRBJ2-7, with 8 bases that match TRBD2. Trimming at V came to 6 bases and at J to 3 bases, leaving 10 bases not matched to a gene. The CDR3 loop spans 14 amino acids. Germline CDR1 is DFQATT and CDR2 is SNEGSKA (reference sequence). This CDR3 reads CSAQGGTRDYEQYF. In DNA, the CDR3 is TGCAGTGCACAGGGAGGGACTAGGGACTACGAGCAGTACTTC.

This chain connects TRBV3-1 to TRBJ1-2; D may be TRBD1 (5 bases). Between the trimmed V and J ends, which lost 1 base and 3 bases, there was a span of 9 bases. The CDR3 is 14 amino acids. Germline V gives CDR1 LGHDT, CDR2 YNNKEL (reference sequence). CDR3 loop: CASSQVRGDYGYTF. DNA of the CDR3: TGTGCCAGCAGCCAAGTGCGGGGGGACTATGGCTACACCTTC.

In DNA, the CDR3 is TGCGCCAGCAGCGCCAACACGGGGCAGATCAATGAGCAGTTCTTC. Amino acid sequence: CASSANTGQINEQFF. This chain joins TRBV5-1 and TRBJ2-1; D may correspond to TRBD1 or TRBD2 (5 bases each). The CDR3 consists of 15 residues. CDR1 is SGHRS and CDR2 is YFSETQ in the germline V gene. Between the trimmed V and J ends, which lost 4 bases and 6 bases, there was a span of 17 bases.

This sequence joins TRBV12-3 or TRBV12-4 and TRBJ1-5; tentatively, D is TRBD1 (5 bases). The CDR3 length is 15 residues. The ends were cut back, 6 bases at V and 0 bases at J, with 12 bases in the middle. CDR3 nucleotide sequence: TGTGCCAGCAGCCCACAGGAGACTAGCAATCAGCCCCAGCATTTT. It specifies CASSPQETSNQPQHF.

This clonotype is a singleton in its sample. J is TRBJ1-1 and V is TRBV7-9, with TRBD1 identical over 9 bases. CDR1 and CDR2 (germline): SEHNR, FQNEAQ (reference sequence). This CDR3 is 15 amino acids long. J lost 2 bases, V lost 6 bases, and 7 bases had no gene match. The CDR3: CASSSTGGGNTEAFF. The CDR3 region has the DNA TGTGCCAGCAGTAGTACAGGGGGCGGAAACACTGAAGCTTTCTTT.

The CDR3 region has the DNA TGTGCCAGCAGCTTATCGACCACAAGACAGTTCTTC. This translates into CASSLSTTRQFF. V and J are TRBV5-6 and TRBJ2-1; D gene ambiguous. This CDR3 has 12 residues. Germline CDR1 reads SGHDT; CDR2 reads YYEEEE. The germline V and J ends were trimmed by 2 bases and 13 bases, with 13 bases remaining between them.

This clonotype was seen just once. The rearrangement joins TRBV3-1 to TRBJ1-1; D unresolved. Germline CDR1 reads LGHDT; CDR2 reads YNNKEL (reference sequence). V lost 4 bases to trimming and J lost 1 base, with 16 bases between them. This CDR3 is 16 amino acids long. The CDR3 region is CASSPRNSQRNTEAFF. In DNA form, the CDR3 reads TGTGCCAGCAGCCCCCGGAACAGCCAAAGGAACACTGAAGCTTTCTTT.

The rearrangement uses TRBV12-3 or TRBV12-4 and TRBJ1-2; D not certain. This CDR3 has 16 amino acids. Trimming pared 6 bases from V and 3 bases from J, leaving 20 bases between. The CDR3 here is CASSDTSLRRDYGYTF. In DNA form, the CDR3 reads TGTGCCAGCAGCGATACCAGTCTTCGAAGGGACTATGGCTACACCTTC.

Here the CDR3 reads CASSLQGNYGQPQHF. Here the CDR3 DNA reads TGTGCCAGCAGCTTACAGGGTAACTATGGACAGCCCCAGCATTTT. This chain links TRBV7-2 with TRBJ1-5; D is possibly TRBD1 (5 bases). The germline V and J ends were trimmed by 2 bases and 7 bases, with 15 bases remaining between them. The germline CDR1 and CDR2 sequences are SGHTA and FQGNSA. The CDR3 is made up of 15 amino acids.

As DNA, the CDR3 is TGTGCCAGTAGGCCGGGTTGGGGAACTCAGCCCCAGCATTTT. Translating gives CASRPGWGTQPQHF. The rearrangement links TRBV19 to TRBJ1-5; no definite D call. V lost 6 bases, J lost 6 bases, and 15 bases lay in between. Per the germline V gene, CDR1 is LNHDA and CDR2 is SQIVND (reference sequence). This CDR3 is built from 14 residues.

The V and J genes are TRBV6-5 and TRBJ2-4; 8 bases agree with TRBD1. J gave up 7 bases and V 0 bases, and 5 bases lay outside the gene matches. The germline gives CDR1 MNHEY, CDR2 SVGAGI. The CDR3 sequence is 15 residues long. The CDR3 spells CASSYSWQGANIQYF. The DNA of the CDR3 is TGTGCCAGCAGTTACTCGTGGCAGGGGGCGAACATTCAGTACTTC.

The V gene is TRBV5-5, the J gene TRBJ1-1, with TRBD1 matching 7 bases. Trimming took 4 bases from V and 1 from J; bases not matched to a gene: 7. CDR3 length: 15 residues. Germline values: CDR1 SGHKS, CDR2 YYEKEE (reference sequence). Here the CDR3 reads CASSRTGTENTEAFF. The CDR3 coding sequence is TGTGCCAGCAGCCGGACCGGGACAGAGAACACTGAAGCTTTCTTT.

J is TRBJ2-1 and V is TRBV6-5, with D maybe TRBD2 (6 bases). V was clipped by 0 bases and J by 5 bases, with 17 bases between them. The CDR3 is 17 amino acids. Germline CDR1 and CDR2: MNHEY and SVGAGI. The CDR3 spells CASSYSRTGRGDNEQFF. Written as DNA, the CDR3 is TGTGCCAGCAGTTACTCGAGGACCGGGAGAGGGGACAATGAGCAGTTCTTC.

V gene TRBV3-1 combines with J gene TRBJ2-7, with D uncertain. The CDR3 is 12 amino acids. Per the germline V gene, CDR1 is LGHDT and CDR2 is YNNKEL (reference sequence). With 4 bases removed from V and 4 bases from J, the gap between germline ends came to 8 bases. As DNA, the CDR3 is TGTGCCAGCAGCCCTAACAGATACGAGCAGTACTTC. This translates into CASSPNRYEQYF.

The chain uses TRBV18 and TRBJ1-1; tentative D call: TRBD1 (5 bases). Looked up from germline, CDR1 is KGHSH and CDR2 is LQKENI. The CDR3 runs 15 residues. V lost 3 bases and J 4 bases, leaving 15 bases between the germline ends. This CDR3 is CASSPPGTEGTEAFF. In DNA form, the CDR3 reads TGTGCCAGCTCACCGCCCGGGACCGAGGGCACTGAAGCTTTCTTT.

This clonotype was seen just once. Here the CDR3 reads CSALRDTGVDGYTF. The CDR3 region has the DNA TGCAGTGCCCTCCGGGACACGGGTGTGGATGGCTACACCTTC. The J gene is TRBJ1-2, the V gene TRBV20-1; TRBD1 is a possible D gene (6 bases). Germline V CDR1 and CDR2: DFQATT, SNEGSKA (reference sequence). The CDR3 is made up of 14 amino acids. Deletions cut 6 bases from V and 6 bases from J, with 20 bases between.

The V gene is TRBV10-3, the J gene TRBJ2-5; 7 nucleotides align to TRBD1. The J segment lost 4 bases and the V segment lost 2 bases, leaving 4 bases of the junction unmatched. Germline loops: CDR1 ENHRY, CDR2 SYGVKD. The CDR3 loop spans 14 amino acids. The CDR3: CAISEPTGSETQYF. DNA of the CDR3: TGTGCCATCAGTGAGCCGACAGGGTCAGAGACCCAGTACTTC.

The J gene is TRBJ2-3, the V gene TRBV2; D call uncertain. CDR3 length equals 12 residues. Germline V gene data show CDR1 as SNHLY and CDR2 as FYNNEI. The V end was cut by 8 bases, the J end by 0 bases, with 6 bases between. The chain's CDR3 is CASQESTDTQYF. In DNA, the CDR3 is TGTGCCAGCCAGGAGAGCACAGATACGCAGTATTTT.

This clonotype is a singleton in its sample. CDR3 bases: TGTGCCAGCTCACCACCAGGAGACGAGCAGTACTTC. Translated: CASSPPGDEQYF. This chain links TRBV18 with TRBJ2-7; D remains unclear. The CDR3 has 12 amino acids. V lost 0 bases and J 5 bases, leaving 5 bases between the germline ends. Germline lookup yields CDR1 KGHSH and CDR2 LQKENI.

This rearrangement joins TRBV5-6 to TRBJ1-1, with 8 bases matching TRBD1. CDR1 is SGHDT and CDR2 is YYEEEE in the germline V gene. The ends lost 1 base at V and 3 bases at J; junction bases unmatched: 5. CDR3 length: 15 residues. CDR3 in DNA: TGTGCCAGCAGCTTGAGGGCAGGGGGCTACACTGAAGCTTTCTTT. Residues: CASSLRAGGYTEAFF.

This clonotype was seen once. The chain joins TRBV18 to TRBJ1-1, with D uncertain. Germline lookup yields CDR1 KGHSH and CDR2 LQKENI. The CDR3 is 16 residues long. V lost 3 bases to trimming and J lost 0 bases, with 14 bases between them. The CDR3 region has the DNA TGTGCCAGCTCACCCCGTGGAGCAACCATGAACACTGAAGCTTTCTTT. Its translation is CASSPRGATMNTEAFF.

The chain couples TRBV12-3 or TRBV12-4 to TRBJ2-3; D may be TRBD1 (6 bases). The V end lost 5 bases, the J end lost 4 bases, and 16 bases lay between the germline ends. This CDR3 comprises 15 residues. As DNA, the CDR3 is TGTGCCAGCAGTCTAACAGGGACGTGGGCAGATACGCAGTATTTT. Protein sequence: CASSLTGTWADTQYF.

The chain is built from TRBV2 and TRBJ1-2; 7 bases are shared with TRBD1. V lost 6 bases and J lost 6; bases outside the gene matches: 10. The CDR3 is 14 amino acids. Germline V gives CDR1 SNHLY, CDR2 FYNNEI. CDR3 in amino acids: CASRPDRDEDGYTF. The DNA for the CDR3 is TGTGCCAGCAGGCCCGACAGGGACGAGGATGGCTACACCTTC.

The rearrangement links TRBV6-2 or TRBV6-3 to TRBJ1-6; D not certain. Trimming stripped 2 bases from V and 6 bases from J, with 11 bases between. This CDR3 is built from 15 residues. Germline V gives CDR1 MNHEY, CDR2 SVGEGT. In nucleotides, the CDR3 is TGTGCCAGCAGTTACGCGGATGCGGGTAATTCACCCCTCCACTTT. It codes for CASSYADAGNSPLHF.

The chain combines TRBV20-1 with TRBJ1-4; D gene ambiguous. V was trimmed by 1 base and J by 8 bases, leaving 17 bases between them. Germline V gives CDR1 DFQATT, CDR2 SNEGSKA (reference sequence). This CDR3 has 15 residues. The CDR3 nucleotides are TGCAGTGCTAGAGTAAGGTCGGAGGGAAGGGAAAAACTGTTTTTT. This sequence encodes CSARVRSEGREKLFF.

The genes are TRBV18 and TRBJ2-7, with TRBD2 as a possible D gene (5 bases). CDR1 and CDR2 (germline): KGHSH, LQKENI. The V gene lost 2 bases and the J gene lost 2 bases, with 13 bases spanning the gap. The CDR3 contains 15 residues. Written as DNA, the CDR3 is TGTGCCAGCTCACCAGAGACGAGGGTCACCTACGAGCAGTACTTC. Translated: CASSPETRVTYEQYF.

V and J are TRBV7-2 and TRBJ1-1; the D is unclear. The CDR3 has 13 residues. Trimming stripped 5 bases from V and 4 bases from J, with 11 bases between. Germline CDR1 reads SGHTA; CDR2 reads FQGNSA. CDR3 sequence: CASSGQRTTEAFF. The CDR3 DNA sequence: TGTGCCAGCAGCGGCCAAAGAACCACTGAAGCTTTCTTT.

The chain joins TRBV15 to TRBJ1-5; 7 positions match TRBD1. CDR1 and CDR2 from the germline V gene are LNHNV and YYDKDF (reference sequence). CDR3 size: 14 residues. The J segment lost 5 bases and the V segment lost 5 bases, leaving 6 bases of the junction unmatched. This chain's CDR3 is CATSPRTGYQPQHF. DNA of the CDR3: TGTGCCACCAGCCCCCGGACAGGCTATCAGCCCCAGCATTTT. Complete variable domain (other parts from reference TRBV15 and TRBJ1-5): DAMVIQNPRYQVTQFGKPVTLSCSQTLNHNVMYWYQQKSSQAPKLLFHYYDKDFNNEADTPDNFQSRRPNTSFCFLDIRSPGLGDTAMYLCATSPRTGYQPQHFGDGTRLSIL.

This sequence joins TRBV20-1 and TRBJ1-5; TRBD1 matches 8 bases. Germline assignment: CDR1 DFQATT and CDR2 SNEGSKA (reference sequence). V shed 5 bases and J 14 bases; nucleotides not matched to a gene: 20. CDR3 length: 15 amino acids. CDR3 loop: CSARSRTGRTGRKHF. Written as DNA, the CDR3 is TGCAGTGCTCGTTCGCGGACAGGGCGGACCGGTCGTAAGCATTTT.

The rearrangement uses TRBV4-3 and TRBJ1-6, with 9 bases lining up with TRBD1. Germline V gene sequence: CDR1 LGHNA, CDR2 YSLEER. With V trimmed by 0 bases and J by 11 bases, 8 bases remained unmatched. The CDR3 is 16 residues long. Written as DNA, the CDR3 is TGCGCCAGCAGCCAAGAGTACAGGGGGCTGGCGGCACCCCTCCACTTT. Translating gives CASSQEYRGLAAPLHF.

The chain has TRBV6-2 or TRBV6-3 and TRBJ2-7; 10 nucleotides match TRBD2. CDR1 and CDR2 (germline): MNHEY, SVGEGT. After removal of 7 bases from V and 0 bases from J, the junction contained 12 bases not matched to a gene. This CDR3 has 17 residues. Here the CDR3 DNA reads TGTGCCAGCACCTTACGCCAAAGCGGGGGGGCCTCCTACGAGCAGTACTTC. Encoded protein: CASTLRQSGGASYEQYF.